This TCR beta chain appears in the sequencing data of a study of naive and memory T cell subsets. The study, taken as a whole, reports: Possibly reflecting memory cells re-expressing CD45RA, a few larger clonotypes occurred in naive repertoires, especially CD8.

With 5 bases removed from V and 0 bases from J, the gap between germline ends came to 19 bases. Germline loops: CDR1 SGHVS, CDR2 FNYEAQ. This CDR3 has 17 residues. Both TRBC1 and TRBC2 were covered by a beta constant-region primer of two equimolar oligonucleotides. Ligated cDNA was amplified by four rounds of PCR with nested alpha and beta constant-region primers and SP2. TCRdb processed the UMI-ligation and nested PCR reads anew with MiXCR; each CDR3 protein has one entry. Of more than 120,000 distinct CDR3 sequences listed, approximately 18% are singletons. Notes on this clonotype: Its antigen is as yet unknown.

This clonotype was obtained from a human donor in good health. The sample consisted of naive CD8+ T cells from blood. The chain uses TRBV7-6 and TRBJ1-1; unclear D gene. The chain's CDR3 is CASSLRLSHDVNTEAFF. The CDR3 bases are TGTGCCAGCAGCCTACGACTCAGCCACGATGTGAACACTGAAGCTTTCTTT.